This paragraph covers one TCR beta chain sequence. Antigen unknown. This entry comes from a study of neoadjuvant nivolumab and ipilimumab in lung cancer. As for the study in general: Patients got nivolumab 3 mg/kg on days 1, 15 and 29; combination added ipilimumab 1 mg/kg day 1.

Study results and limitations: Compared with tumor-adjacent uninvolved lung, resected tumors showed greater richness and clonality. From pretherapy to surgery, tumor richness and clonality rose with dual therapy. TCR receptors were sequenced in few samples.

Sequencing was performed with immunoSEQ multiplex PCR; in TCRdb, only in-frame clones are kept and a portion is missing. The sample contains roughly 45,000 clones, about 89% of which appear only once. CDR1 and CDR2 from the germline V gene are MNHEY and SVGAGI. V shed 5 bases and J shed 3 bases, with 16 bases lying between them. The CDR3 loop spans 15 amino acids. The specimen was blood, collected before neoadjuvant nivolumab, alone or with ipilimumab. This rearrangement joins TRBV6-5 to TRBJ2-5; D unresolved. The TCR sequence derives from an adult with non-small cell lung cancer. Some clones in this sample may be carry-over from other donors' samples. CDR3 loop: CASSALRSDKETQYF. The DNA of the CDR3 is TGTGCCAGCAGTGCCCTTCGGAGTGATAAAGAGACCCAGTACTTC.